This passage covers 8 T cell receptor beta chains from one sample sequenced in a study of cytomegalovirus exposure and HLA in healthy donors. The PCR was carried out with 60 Vbeta primers and 13 Jbeta primers. TCRdb keeps only in-frame clones here, not all; method: immunoSEQ multiplex PCR. The sample yields 200,000 to 250,000 clones, about four fifths seen once. Source material: PBMCs. All receptors come from a woman aged 40 to 49 in good health and CMV-seropositive.

The chain joins TRBV7-2 to TRBJ2-2; D possibly corresponds to TRBD2 (7 bases). This CDR3 has 17 residues. V dropped 5 bases and J dropped 6 bases, with 22 bases sitting between them. In germline, CDR1 is SGHTA, CDR2 FQGNSA. The CDR3 is CASSPRGGGARSGELFF. DNA of the CDR3: TGTGCCAGCAGCCCTCGCGGAGGGGGGGCTAGGTCCGGGGAGCTGTTTTTT.

CDR3 sequence (DNA): TGCGCCAGCAGCCAAGATCTAGGCCAGGGTTTGAGCTATGGCTACACCTTC. Encoded protein: CASSQDLGQGLSYGYTF. This chain connects TRBV4-3 to TRBJ1-2, with a tentative D call TRBD1 (5 bases). The CDR3 spans 17 residues. The germline gives CDR1 LGHNA, CDR2 YSLEER. V was pared by 0 bases and J by 4 bases, with 18 bases between.

This clone was observed once. The sample holds other DNA sequences that translate to the same CDR3. This chain uses TRBV28 with TRBJ2-5, with 11 nucleotides matching TRBD1. With 7 bases clipped from V and 5 bases from J, the junction kept 6 bases outside the gene matches. Germline CDR1 and CDR2: MDHEN and SYDVKM. The CDR3 is 14 amino acids. The CDR3 nucleotides are TGTGCCAGCACCCTGGACAGGGGGCAGGAGACCCAGTACTTC. This encodes CASTLDRGQETQYF.

V and J are TRBV19 and TRBJ2-2, with D possibly matching TRBD1 (6 bases). Germline V gene lookup returns CDR1 LNHDA and CDR2 SQIVND (reference sequence). There are 16 residues in the CDR3. Between the trimmed V and J ends, which lost 3 bases and 5 bases, there was a span of 16 bases. The CDR3, as DNA: TGTGCCAGTAGTATGGTGTGGGGGCCCCGGACCGGGGAGCTGTTTTTT. This codes for CASSMVWGPRTGELFF.

The rearrangement joins TRBV15 to TRBJ2-6; maybe TRBD1 (5 bases). V was trimmed by 10 bases and J by 0 bases, leaving 13 bases between them. The CDR3 runs to 15 residues. CDR1 and CDR2 from the germline V gene are LNHNV and YYDKDF (reference sequence). The CDR3, as DNA: TGTGCCATCGCCCAGGGCCGCTCTGGGGCCAACGTCCTGACTTTC. Translation gives CAIAQGRSGANVLTF.

The CDR3 loop is CSVEAGGGDTQYF. The DNA of the CDR3 is TGCAGCGTTGAAGCGGGGGGTGGAGATACGCAGTATTTT. This chain links TRBV29-1 with TRBJ2-3; TRBD2 aligns across 7 bases. V shed 1 base and J 5 bases; nucleotides not matched to a gene: 3. Germline CDR1 and CDR2: SQVTM and ANQGSEA. This CDR3 has 13 amino acids.

V usage is TRBV5-1 and J usage is TRBJ1-5, with D possibly matching TRBD1 (5 bases). Germline CDR1 and CDR2: SGHRS and YFSETQ. CDR3 length equals 16 residues. The ends were cut back, 1 base at V and 5 bases at J, with 16 bases in the middle. The CDR3 spells CASSLRPAGGDQPQHF. DNA of the CDR3: TGCGCCAGCAGCTTGAGGCCGGCCGGGGGGGATCAGCCCCAGCATTTT.

The rearrangement links TRBV11-2 to TRBJ2-6; D is undetermined. CDR1 and CDR2 from the germline V gene are SGHAT and FQNNGV. V lost 3 bases, J lost 4 bases, and 4 bases lay in between. This CDR3 is 13 amino acids long. CDR3 amino acids: CASSFSGANVLTF. Written as DNA, the CDR3 is TGTGCCAGCAGCTTTTCAGGGGCCAACGTCCTGACTTTC.